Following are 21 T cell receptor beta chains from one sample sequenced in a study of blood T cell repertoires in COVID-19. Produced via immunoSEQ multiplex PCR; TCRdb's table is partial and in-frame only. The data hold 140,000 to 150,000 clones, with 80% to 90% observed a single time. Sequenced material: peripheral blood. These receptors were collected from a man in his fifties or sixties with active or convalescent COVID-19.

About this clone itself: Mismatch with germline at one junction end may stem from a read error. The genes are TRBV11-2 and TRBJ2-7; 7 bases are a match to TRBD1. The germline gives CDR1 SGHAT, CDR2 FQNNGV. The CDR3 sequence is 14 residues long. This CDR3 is CASSVDVRGIEQYF. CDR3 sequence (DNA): TGTGCCAGCAGCGTAGACGTCAGGGGGATCGAGCAGTACTTC. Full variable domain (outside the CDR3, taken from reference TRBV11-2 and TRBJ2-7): EAGVAQSPRYKIIEKRQSVAFWCNPISGHATLYWYQQILGQGPKLLIQFQNNGVVDDSQLPKDRFSAERLKGVDSTLKIQPAKLEDSAVYLCASSVDVRGIEQYFGPGTRLTVT.

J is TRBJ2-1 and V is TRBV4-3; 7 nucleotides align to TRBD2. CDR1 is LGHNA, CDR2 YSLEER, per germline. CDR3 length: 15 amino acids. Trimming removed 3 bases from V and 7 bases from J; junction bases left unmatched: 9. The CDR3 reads CASSQGFQRDNEQFF. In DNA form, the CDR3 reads TGCGCCAGCAGCCAGGGGTTTCAGCGGGATAATGAGCAGTTCTTC.

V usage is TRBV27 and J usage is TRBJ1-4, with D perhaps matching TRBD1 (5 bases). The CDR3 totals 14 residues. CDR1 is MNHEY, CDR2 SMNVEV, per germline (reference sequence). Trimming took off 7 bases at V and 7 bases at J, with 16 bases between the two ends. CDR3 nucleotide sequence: TGTGCCAGCAAAGGGGCAGGGCTGCTTGAAAAACTGTTTTTT. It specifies CASKGAGLLEKLFF.

This CDR3 is CASSFKEASGNTIYF. The CDR3 DNA is TGTGCCAGCAGCTTTAAGGAGGCTTCTGGAAACACCATATATTTT. V and J are TRBV7-2 and TRBJ1-3; D is unresolved. CDR1 is SGHTA, CDR2 FQGNSA, per germline. The CDR3 has 15 amino acids. The V end lost 3 bases, the J end lost 1 base, and 10 bases lay between the germline ends.

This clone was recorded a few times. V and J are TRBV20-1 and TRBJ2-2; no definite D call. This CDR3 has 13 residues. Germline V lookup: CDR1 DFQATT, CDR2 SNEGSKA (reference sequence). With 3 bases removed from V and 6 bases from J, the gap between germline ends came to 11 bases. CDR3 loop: CSASRSGAGELFF. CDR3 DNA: TGCAGTGCTAGTAGGTCAGGCGCCGGGGAGCTGTTTTTT.

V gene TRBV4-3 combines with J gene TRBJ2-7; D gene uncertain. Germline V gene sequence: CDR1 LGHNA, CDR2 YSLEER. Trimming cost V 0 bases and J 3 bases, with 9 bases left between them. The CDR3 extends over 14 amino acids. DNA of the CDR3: TGCGCCAGCAGCCAAGAGGTAGCCCGCTACGAGCAGTACTTC. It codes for CASSQEVARYEQYF.

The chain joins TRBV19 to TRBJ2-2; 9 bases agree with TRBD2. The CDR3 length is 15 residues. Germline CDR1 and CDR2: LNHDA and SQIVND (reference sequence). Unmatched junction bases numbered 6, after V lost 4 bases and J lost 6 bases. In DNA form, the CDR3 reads TGTGCCAGTAGTACCATTAGCGGGAGCGCCGGGGAGCTGTTTTTT. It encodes CASSTISGSAGELFF.

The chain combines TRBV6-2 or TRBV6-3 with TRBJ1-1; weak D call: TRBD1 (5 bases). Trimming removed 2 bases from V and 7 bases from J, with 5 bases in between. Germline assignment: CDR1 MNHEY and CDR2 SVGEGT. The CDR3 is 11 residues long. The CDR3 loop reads CASSYDSEAFF. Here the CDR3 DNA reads TGTGCCAGCAGTTACGACAGTGAAGCTTTCTTT.

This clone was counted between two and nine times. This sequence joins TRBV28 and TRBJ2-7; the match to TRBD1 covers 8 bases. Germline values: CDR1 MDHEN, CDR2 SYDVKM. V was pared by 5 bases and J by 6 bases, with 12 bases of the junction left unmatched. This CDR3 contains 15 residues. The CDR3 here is CASSQATGVVVEQYF. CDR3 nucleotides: TGTGCCAGCAGTCAAGCGACAGGGGTGGTAGTCGAGCAGTACTTC.

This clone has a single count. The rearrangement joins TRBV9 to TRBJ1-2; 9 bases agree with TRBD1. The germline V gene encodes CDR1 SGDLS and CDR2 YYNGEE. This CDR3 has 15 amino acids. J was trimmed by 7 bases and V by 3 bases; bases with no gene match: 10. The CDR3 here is CASSASGTGLVGYTF. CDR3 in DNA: TGTGCCAGCAGCGCAAGCGGGACAGGGCTGGTTGGCTACACCTTC.

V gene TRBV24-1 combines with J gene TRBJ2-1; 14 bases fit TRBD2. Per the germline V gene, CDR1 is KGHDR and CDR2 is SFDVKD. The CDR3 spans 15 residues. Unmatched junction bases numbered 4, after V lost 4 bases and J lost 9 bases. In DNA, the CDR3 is TGTGCCACCAGTGACGGACTAGCGGGGGGATTTGAGCAGTTCTTC. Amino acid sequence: CATSDGLAGGFEQFF.

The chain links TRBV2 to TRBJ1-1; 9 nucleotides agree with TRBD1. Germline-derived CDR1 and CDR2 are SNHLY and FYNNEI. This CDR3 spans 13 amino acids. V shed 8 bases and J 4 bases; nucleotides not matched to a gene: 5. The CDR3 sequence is CASVTGGGTEAFF. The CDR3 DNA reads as TGTGCCAGCGTGACAGGGGGAGGCACTGAAGCTTTCTTT.

CDR3 bases: TGCGCCAGCAGCCCGGGACTAGCGGGGGGGCCCTACGAGCAGTACTTC. It translates to CASSPGLAGGPYEQYF. The V and J genes are TRBV4-3 and TRBJ2-7; TRBD2 matches at 16 bases. This CDR3 comprises 16 residues. The germline V gene has CDR1 LGHNA and CDR2 YSLEER. Trimming removed 4 bases from V and 2 bases from J; junction bases left unmatched: 2.

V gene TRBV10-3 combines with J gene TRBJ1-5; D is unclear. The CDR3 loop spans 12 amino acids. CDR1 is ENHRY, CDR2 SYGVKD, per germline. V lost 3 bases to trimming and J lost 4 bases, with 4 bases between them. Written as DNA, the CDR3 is TGTGCCATCAGTGACCTAAATCAGCCCCAGCATTTT. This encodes CAISDLNQPQHF.

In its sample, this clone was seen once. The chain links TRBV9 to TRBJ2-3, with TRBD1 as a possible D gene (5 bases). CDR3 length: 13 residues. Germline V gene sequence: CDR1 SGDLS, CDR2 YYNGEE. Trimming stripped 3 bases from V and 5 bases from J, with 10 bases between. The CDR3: CASSGPGIDTQYF. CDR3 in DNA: TGTGCCAGCAGCGGCCCAGGGATAGATACGCAGTATTTT.

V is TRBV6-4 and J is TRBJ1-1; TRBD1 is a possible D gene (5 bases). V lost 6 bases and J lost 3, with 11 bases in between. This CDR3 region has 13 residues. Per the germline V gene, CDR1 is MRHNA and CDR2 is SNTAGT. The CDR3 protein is CASSVQADTEAFF. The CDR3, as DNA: TGTGCCAGCAGCGTACAGGCTGACACTGAAGCTTTCTTT.

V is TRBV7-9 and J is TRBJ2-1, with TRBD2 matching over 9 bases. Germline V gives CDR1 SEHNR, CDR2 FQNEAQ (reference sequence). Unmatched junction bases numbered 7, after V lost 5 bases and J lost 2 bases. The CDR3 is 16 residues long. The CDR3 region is CASSTLSGGAYNEQFF. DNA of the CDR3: TGTGCCAGCAGCACCCTTAGCGGGGGCGCCTACAATGAGCAGTTCTTC.

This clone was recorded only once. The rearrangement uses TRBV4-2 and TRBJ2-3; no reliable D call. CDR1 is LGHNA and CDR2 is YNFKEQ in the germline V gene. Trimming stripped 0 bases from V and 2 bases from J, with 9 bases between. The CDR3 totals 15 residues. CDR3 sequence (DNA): TGTGCCAGCAGCCAAGATAGTGCCGACACAGATACGCAGTATTTT. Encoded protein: CASSQDSADTDTQYF.

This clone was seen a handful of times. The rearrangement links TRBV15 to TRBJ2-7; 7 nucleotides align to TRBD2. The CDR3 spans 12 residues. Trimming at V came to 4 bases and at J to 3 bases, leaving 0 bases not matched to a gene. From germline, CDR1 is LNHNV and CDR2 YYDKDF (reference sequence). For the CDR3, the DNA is TGTGCCACCAGCACGGGGGGCTACGAGCAGTACTTC. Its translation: CATSTGGYEQYF.

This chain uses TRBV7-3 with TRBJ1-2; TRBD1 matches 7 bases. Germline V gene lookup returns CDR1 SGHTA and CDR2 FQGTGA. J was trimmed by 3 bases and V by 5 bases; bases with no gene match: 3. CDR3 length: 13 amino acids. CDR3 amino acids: CASSPGTDYGYTF. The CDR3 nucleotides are TGTGCCAGCAGCCCCGGGACAGACTATGGCTACACCTTC.

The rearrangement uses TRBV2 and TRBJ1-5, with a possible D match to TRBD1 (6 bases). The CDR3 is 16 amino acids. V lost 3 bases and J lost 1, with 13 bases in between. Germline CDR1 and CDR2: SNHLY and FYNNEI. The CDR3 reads CASSEQGRASNQPQHF. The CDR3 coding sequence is TGTGCCAGCAGTGAGCAGGGGAGGGCAAGCAATCAGCCCCAGCATTTT.